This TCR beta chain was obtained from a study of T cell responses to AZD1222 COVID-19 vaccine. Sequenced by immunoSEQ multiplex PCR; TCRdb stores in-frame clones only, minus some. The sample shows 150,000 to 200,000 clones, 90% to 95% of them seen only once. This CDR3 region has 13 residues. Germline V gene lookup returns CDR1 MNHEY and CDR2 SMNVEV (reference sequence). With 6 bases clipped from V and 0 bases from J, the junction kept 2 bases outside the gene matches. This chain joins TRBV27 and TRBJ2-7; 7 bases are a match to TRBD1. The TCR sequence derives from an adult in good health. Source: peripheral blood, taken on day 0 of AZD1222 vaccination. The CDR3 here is CASRRDSSYEQYF. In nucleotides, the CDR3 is TGTGCCAGCAGGAGGGACAGCTCCTACGAGCAGTACTTC.